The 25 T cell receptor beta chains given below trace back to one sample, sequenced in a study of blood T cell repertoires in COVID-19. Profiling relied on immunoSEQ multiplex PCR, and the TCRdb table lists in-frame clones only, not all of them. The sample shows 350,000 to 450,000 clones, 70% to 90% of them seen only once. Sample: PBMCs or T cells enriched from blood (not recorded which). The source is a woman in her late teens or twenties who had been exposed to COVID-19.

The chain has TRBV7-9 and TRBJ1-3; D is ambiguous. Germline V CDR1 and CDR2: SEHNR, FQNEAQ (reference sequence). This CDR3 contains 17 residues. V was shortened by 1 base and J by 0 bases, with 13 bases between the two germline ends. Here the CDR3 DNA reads TGTGCCAGCAGCTTAGGTTCCCCCCTGAGCTCTGGAAACACCATATATTTT. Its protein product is CASSLGSPLSSGNTIYF.

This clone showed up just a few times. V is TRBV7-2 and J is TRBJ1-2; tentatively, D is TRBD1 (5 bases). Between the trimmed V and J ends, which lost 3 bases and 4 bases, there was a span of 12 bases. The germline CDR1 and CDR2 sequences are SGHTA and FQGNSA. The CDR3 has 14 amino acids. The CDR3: CASSFDSSGYGYTF. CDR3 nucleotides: TGTGCCAGCAGCTTCGACAGTTCGGGCTATGGCTACACCTTC. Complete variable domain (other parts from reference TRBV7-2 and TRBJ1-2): GAGVSQSPSNKVTEKGKDVELRCDPISGHTALYWYRQSLGQGLEFLIYFQGNSAPDKSGLPSDRFSAERTGGSVSTLTIQRTQQEDSAVYLCASSFDSSGYGYTFGSGTRLTVV.

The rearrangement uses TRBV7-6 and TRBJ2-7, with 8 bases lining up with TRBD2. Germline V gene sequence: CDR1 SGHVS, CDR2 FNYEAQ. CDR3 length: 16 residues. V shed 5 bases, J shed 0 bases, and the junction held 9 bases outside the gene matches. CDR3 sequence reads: CASSTGGGQYSYEQYF. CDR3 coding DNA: TGTGCCAGCAGCACGGGGGGGGGACAATACTCCTACGAGCAGTACTTC.

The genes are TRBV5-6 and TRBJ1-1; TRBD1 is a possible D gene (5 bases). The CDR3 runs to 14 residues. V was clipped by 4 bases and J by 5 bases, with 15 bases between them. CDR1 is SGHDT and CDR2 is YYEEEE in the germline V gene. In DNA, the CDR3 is TGTGCCAGCAGCCATGTCGGGGGAGGGACTGAAGCTTTCTTT. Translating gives CASSHVGGGTEAFF.

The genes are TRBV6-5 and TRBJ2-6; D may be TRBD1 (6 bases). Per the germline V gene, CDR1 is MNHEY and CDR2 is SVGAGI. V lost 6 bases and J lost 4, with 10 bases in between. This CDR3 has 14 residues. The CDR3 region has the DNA TGTGCCAGCAGCCCAGGGGTCGGGGCCAACGTCCTGACTTTC. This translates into CASSPGVGANVLTF.

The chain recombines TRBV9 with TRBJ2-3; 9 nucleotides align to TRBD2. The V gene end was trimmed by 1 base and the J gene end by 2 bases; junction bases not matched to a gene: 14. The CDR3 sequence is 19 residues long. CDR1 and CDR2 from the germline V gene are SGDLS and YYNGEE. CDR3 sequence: CASSVNRTRAGGYTDTQYF. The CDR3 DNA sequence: TGTGCCAGCAGCGTAAACAGGACCCGAGCGGGGGGATACACAGATACGCAGTATTTT.

Written as DNA, the CDR3 is TGTGCCAGCAGTTACCGGGGGAGCGGCACCTACGAGCAGTACTTC. This codes for CASSYRGSGTYEQYF. The gene calls are TRBV6-5 and TRBJ2-7; maybe TRBD2 (6 bases). Trimming left V 2 bases short and J 2 bases short, with 13 bases between. Germline V gene lookup returns CDR1 MNHEY and CDR2 SVGAGI. The CDR3 consists of 15 residues.

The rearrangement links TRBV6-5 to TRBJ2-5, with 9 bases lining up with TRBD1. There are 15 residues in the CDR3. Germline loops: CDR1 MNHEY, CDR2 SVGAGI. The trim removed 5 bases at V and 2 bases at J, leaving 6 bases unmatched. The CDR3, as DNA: TGTGCCAGCAGTACAGGGGGCGCTCTGCAAGAGACCCAGTACTTC. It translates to CASSTGGALQETQYF.

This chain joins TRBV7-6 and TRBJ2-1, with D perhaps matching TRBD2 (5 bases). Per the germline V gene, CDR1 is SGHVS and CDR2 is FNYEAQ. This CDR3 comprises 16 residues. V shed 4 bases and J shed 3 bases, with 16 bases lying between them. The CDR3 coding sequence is TGTGCCAGCAGCTCCGCCGGCGGGTCAAACTACAATGAGCAGTTCTTC. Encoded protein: CASSSAGGSNYNEQFF.

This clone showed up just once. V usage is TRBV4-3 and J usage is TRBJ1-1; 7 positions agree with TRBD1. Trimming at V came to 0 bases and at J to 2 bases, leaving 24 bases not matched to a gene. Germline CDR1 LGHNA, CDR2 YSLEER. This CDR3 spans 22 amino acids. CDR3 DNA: TGCGCCAGCAGCCAAGATATAGGGGGCGGCGCGCATTCCCAGGTGAGAAACACTGAAGCTTTCTTT. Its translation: CASSQDIGGGAHSQVRNTEAFF.

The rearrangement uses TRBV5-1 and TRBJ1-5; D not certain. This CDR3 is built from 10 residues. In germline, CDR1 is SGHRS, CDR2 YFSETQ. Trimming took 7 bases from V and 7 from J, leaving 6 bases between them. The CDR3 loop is CASLGQPQHF. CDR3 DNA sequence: TGCGCCAGCCTCGGGCAGCCCCAGCATTTT.

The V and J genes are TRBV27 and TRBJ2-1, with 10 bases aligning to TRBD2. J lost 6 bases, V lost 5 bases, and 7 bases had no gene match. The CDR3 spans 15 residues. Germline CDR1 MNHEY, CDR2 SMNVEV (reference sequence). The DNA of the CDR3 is TGTGCCAGCAGTCCACGAGCGGGAGGGTCCAATGAGCAGTTCTTC. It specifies CASSPRAGGSNEQFF.

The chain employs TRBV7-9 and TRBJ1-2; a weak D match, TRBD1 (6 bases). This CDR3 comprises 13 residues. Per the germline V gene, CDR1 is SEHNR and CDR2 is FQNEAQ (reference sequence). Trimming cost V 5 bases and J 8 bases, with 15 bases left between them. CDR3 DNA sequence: TGTGCCAGCAGCCAACAGGGATTCCGCGGCTACACCTTC. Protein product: CASSQQGFRGYTF.

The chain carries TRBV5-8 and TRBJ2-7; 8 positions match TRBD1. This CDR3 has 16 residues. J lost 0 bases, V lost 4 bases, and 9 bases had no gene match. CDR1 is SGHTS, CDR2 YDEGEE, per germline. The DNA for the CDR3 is TGTGCCAGCAGCCCGGGCCCCGGGACAGGCTCCTACGAGCAGTACTTC. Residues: CASSPGPGTGSYEQYF.

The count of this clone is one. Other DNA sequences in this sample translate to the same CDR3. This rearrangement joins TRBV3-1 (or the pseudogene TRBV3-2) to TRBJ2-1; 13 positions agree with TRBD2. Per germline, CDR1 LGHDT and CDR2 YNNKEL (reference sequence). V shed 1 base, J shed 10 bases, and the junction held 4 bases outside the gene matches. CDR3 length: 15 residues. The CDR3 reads CASSQGTSGRGEQFF. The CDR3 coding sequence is TGTGCCAGCAGCCAAGGGACTAGCGGGAGAGGCGAGCAGTTCTTC.

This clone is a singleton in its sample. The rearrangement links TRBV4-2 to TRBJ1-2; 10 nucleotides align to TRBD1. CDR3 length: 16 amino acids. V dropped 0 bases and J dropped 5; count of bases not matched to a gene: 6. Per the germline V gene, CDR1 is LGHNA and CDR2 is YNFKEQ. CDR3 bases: TGTGCCAGCAGCCAAGACGGGACAGGGGCCTATTATGGCTACACCTTC. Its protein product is CASSQDGTGAYYGYTF.

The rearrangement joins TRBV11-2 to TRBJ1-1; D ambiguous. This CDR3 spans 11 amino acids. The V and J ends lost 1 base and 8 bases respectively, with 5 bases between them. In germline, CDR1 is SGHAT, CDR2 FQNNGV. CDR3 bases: TGTGCCAGCAGCTTAGCGGTAGAAGCTTTCTTT. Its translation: CASSLAVEAFF. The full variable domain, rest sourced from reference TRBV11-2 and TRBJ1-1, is EAGVAQSPRYKIIEKRQSVAFWCNPISGHATLYWYQQILGQGPKLLIQFQNNGVVDDSQLPKDRFSAERLKGVDSTLKIQPAKLEDSAVYLCASSLAVEAFFGQGTRLTVV.

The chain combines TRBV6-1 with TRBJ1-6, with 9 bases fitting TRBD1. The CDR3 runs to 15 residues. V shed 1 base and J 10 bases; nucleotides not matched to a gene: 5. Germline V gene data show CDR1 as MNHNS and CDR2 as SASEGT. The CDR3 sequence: CASSEVGTGWSPLHF. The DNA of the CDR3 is TGTGCCAGCAGTGAAGTCGGGACAGGGTGGTCACCCCTCCACTTT.

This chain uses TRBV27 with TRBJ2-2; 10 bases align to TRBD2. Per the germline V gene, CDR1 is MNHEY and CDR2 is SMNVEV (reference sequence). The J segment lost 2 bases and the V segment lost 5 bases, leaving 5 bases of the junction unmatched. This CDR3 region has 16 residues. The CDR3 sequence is CASSRSSGRNTGELFF. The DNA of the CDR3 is TGTGCCAGCAGTCGATCTAGCGGGAGAAACACCGGGGAGCTGTTTTTT.

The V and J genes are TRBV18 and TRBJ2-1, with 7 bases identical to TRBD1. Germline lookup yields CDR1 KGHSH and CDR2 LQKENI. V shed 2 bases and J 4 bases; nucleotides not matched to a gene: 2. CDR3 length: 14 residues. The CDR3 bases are TGTGCCAGCTCACCAAGGGGGCCTTACAATGAGCAGTTCTTC. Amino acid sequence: CASSPRGPYNEQFF.

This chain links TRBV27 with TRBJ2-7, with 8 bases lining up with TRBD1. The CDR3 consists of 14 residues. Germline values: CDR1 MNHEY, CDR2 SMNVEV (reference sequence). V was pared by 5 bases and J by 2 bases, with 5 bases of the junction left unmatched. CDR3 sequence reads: CASSQDRVAYEQYF. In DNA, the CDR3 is TGTGCCAGCAGTCAGGACAGGGTTGCCTACGAGCAGTACTTC.

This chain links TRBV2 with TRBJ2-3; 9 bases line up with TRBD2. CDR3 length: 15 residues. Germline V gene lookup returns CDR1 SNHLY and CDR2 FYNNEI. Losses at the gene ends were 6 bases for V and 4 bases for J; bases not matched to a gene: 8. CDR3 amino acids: CASRVSAGGADTQYF. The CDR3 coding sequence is TGTGCCAGCAGGGTCTCAGCGGGGGGCGCAGATACGCAGTATTTT.

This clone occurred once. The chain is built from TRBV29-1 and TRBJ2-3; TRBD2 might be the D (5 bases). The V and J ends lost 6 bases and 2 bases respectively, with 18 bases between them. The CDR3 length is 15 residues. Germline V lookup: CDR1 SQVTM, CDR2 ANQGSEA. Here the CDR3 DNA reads TGCAGCGTACCCCGAGCGGTAAAGGACACAGATACGCAGTATTTT. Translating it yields CSVPRAVKDTDTQYF.

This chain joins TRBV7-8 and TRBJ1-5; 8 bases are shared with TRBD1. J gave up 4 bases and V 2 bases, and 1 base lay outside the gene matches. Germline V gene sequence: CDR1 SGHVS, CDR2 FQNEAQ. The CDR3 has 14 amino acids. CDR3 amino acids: CASSLWTGNQPQHF. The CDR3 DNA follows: TGTGCCAGCAGCTTATGGACAGGGAATCAGCCCCAGCATTTT.

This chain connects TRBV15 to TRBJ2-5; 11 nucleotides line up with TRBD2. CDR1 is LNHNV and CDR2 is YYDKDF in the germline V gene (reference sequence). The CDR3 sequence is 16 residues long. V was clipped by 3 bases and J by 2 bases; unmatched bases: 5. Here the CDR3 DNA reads TGTGCCACCAGCAGGGATGGGACTAGCGGACAAGAGACCCAGTACTTC. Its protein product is CATSRDGTSGQETQYF. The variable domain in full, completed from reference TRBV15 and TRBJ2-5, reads DAMVIQNPRYQVTQFGKPVTLSCSQTLNHNVMYWYQQKSSQAPKLLFHYYDKDFNNEADTPDNFQSRRPNTSFCFLDIRSPGLGDTAMYLCATSRDGTSGQETQYFGPGTRLLVL.